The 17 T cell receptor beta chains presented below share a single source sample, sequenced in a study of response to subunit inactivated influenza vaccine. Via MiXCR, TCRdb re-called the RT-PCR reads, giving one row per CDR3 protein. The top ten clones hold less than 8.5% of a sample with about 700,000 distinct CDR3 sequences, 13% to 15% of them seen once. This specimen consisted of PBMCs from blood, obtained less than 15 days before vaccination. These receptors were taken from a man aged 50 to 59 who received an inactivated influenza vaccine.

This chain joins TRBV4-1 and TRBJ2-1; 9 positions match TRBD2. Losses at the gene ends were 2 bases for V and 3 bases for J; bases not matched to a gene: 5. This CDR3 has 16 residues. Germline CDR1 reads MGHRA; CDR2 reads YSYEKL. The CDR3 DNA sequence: TGCGCCAGCAGCCAAACTCTAGCGGGGTACTACAATGAGCAGTTCTTC. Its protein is CASSQTLAGYYNEQFF.

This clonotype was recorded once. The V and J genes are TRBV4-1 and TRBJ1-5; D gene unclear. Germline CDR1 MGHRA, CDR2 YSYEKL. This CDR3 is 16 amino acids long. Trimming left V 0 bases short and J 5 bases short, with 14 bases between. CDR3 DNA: TGCGCCAGCAGCCAAGAGACTGGGCTGACGCATCAGCCCCAGCATTTT. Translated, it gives CASSQETGLTHQPQHF.

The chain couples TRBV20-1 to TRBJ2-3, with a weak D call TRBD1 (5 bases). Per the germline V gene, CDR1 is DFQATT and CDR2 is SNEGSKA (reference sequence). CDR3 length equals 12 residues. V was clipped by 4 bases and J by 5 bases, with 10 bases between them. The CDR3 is CSAIKGRDTQYF. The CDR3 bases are TGCAGTGCTATTAAGGGGCGAGATACGCAGTATTTT.

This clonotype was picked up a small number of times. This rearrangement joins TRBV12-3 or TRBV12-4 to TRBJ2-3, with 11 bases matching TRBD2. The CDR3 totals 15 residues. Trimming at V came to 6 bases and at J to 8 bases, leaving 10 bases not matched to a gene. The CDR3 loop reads CASRLTSGAEGTQYF. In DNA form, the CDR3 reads TGTGCCAGCAGGCTGACTAGCGGGGCCGAAGGTACGCAGTATTTT.

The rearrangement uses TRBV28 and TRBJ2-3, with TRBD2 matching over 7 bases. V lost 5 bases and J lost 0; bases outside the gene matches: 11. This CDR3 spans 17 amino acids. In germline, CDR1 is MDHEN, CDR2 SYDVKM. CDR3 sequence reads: CASSPPLWRESTDTQYF. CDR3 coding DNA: TGTGCCAGCAGTCCTCCTTTGTGGCGGGAGAGCACAGATACGCAGTATTTT.

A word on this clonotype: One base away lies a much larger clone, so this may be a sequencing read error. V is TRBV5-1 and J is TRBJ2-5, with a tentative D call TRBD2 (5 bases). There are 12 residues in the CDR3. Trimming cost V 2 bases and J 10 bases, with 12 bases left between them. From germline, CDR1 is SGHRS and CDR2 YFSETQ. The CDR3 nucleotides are TGCGCCAGCAGCTTACCCTCTGCGGGCCAGTACTTC. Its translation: CASSLPSAGQYF.

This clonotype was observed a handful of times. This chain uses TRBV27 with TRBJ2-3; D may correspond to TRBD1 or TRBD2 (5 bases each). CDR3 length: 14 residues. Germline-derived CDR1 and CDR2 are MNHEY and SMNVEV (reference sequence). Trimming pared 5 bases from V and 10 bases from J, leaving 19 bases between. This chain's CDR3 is CASSATRGPEPQYF. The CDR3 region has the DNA TGTGCCAGCAGTGCCACCCGGGGCCCAGAGCCGCAGTATTTT.

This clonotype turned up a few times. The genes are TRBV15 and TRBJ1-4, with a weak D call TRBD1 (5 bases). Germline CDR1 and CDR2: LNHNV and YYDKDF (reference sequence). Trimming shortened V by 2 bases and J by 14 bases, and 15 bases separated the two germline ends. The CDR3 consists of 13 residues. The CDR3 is CATSRLGAARLFF. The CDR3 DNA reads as TGTGCCACCAGCAGACTAGGGGCAGCCAGGCTGTTTTTT.

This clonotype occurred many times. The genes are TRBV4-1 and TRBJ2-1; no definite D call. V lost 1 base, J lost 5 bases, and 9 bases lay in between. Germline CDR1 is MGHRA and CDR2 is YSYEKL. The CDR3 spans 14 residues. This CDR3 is CASSQGEVNNEQFF. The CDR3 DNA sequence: TGCGCCAGCAGCCAAGGAGAAGTCAACAATGAGCAGTTCTTC.

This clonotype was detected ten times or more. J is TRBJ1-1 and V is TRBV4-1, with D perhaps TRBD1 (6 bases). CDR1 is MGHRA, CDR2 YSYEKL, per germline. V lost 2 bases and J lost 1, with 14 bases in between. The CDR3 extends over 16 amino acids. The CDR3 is CASSQTPGHPNTEAFF. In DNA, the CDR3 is TGCGCCAGCAGCCAAACCCCGGGACACCCGAACACTGAAGCTTTCTTT.

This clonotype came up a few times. The CDR3 region is CSVAGQFSTDTQYF. The CDR3 region has the DNA TGCAGCGTCGCAGGACAGTTTAGCACAGATACGCAGTATTTT. The V call is TRBV29-1, the J call TRBJ2-3; D possibly corresponds to TRBD1 (6 bases). With 6 bases removed from V and 0 bases from J, the gap between germline ends came to 13 bases. From germline, CDR1 is SQVTM and CDR2 ANQGSEA. There are 14 residues in the CDR3.

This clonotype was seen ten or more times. The chain's CDR3 is CASSLKGTYEQYF. The CDR3 bases are TGTGCCAGCAGCTTAAAGGGGACCTACGAGCAGTACTTC. V gene TRBV7-2 combines with J gene TRBJ2-7; tentatively, D is TRBD1 (5 bases). V was clipped by 2 bases and J by 2 bases, with 7 bases between them. From germline, CDR1 is SGHTA and CDR2 FQGNSA. CDR3 size: 13 residues.

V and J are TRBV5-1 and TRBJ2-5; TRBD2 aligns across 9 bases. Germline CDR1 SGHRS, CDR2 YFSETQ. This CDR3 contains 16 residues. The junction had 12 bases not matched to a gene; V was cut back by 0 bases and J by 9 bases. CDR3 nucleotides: TGCGCCAGCAGCTTGGAGGCGACTAGCGGAGGGTGGTCCCAGTACTTC. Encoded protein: CASSLEATSGGWSQYF.

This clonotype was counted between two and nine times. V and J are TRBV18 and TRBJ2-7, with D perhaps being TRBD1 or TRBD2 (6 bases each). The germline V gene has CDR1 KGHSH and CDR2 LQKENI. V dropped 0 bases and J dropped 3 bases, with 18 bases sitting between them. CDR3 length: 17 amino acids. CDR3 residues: CASSPPNARGGSYEQYF. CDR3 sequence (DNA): TGTGCCAGCTCACCACCGAACGCCAGGGGAGGCAGCTACGAGCAGTACTTC.

CDR3 in DNA: TGTGCCAGCAGCCAAATGGGGGGAACTGGAAACACCATATATTTT. Translated: CASSQMGGTGNTIYF. The chain couples TRBV11-2 to TRBJ1-3; possibly TRBD1 for D (5 bases). CDR1 is SGHAT, CDR2 FQNNGV, per germline. Trimming removed 5 bases from V and 2 bases from J, with 13 bases in between. CDR3 length: 15 residues.

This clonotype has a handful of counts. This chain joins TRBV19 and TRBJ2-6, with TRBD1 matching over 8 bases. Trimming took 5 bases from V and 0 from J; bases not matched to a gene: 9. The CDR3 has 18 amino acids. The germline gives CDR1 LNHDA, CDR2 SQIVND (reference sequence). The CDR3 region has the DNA TGTGCCAGTAGTCGGGACAGGCTTACAAGCTCTGGGGCCAACGTCCTGACTTTC. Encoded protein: CASSRDRLTSSGANVLTF.

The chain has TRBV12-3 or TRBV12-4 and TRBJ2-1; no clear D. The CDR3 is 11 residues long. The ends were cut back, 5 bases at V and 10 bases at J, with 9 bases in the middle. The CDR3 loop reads CASSPAKEQFF. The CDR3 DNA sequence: TGTGCCAGCAGTCCGGCCAAGGAGCAGTTCTTC.